Included here is one TCR beta chain sequence, with context. V was pared by 4 bases and J by 2 bases, with 15 bases between. Germline V gene data show CDR1 as SQVTM and CDR2 as ANQGSEA. The CDR3 runs to 14 residues. This entry is derived from a study of CXCR4 blockade with PD-1 therapy in pancreatic cancer. Profiled with immunoSEQ multiplex PCR; TCRdb holds only in-frame clones, not every one. The data show about 5,900 clones, under 40% seen once. This TCR came from a human donor with pancreatic ductal adenocarcinoma. The chain links TRBV29-1 to TRBJ2-7; tentative D call: TRBD2 (5 bases). The specimen was tumor tissue. In nucleotides, the CDR3 is TGCAGCGTTGGAAGTAGGGAGTACACCTACGAGCAGTACTTC. This sequence encodes CSVGSREYTYEQYF.